Sequencing of this TCR beta chain was carried out in a study of T cell repertoires in cytomegalovirus infection. From the reads, TCRdb called clonotypes with MiXCR, one entry per CDR3 protein. The profile shows approximately 170,000 distinct CDR3 sequences, approximately 17% of them singletons. Germline-derived CDR1 and CDR2 are ENHRY and SYGVKD. V lost 0 bases and J 2 bases, leaving 10 bases between the germline ends. The CDR3 extends over 15 amino acids. The receptor was derived from a human donor in good health (CMV status not recorded). Some clones in this sample may be carry-over from other donors' samples. V is TRBV10-3 and J is TRBJ1-2; TRBD1 is a possible D gene (6 bases). Source material: CD8+ T cells from PBMCs. The chain's CDR3 is CAISESGAFNYGYTF. The DNA of the CDR3 is TGTGCCATCAGTGAGTCGGGGGCGTTCAACTATGGCTACACCTTC.